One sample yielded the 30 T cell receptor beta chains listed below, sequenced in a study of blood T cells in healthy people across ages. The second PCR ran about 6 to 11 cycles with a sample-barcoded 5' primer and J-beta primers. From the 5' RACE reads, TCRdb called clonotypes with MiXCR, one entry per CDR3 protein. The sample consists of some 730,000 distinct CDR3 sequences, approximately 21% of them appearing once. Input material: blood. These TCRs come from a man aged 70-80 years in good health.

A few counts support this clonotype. Here the CDR3 DNA reads TGTGCCAGCAGCCCCGCAACAGGGGTTGGAAACACCATATATTTT. Encoded protein: CASSPATGVGNTIYF. The chain links TRBV4-2 to TRBJ1-3, with 7 bases aligning to TRBD1. This CDR3 has 15 residues. Germline CDR1 reads LGHNA; CDR2 reads YNFKEQ. Unmatched junction bases numbered 6, after V lost 4 bases and J lost 3 bases.

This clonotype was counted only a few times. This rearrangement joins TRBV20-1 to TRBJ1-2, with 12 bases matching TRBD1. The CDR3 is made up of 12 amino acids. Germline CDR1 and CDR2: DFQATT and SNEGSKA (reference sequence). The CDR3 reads CSLGQGAGGYTF. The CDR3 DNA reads TGCAGCCTGGGACAGGGGGCAGGGGGCTACACCTTC.

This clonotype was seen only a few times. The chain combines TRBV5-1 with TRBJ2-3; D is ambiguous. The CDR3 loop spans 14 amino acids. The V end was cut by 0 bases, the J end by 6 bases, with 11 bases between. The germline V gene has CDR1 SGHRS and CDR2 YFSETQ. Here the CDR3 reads CASSLDQPKDTQYF. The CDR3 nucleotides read TGCGCCAGCAGCTTGGATCAACCAAAGGATACGCAGTATTTT.

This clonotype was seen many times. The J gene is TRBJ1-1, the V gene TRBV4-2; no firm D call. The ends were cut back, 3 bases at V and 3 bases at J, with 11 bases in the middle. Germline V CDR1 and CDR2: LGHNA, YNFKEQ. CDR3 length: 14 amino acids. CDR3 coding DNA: TGTGCCAGCAGCCACGAAAACCGGGACACTGAAGCTTTCTTT. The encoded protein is CASSHENRDTEAFF.

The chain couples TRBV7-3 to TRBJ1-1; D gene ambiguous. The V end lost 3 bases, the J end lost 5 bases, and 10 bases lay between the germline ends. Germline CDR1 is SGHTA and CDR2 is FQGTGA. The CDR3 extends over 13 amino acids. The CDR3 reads CASSFAAGTEAFF. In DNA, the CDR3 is TGTGCCAGCAGCTTCGCGGCGGGTACTGAAGCTTTCTTT.

The CDR3: CASRDSYSGANVLTF. The CDR3 DNA reads TGTGCCAGCAGGGACAGCTACTCTGGGGCCAACGTCCTGACTTTC. The chain couples TRBV28 to TRBJ2-6, with TRBD1 as a possible D gene (6 bases). The ends were cut back, 6 bases at V and 0 bases at J, with 9 bases in the middle. There are 15 residues in the CDR3. Germline CDR1 and CDR2: MDHEN and SYDVKM. Combining the CDR3 with reference TRBV28 and TRBJ2-6 gives the whole variable domain DVKVTQSSRYLVKRTGEKVFLECVQDMDHENMFWYRQDPGLGLRLIYFSYDVKMKEKGDIPEGYSVSREKKERFSLILESASTNQTSMYLCASRDSYSGANVLTFGAGSRLTVL.

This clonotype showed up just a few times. CDR3 DNA: TGCAGTGCTAGAGACGAGGGAGGGACCACTGAAGCTTTCTTT. It yields the protein CSARDEGGTTEAFF. This chain joins TRBV20-1 and TRBJ1-1; possibly TRBD1 for D (5 bases). V gave up 0 bases and J gave up 4 bases, with 12 bases separating them. The CDR3 has 14 amino acids. Germline V lookup: CDR1 DFQATT, CDR2 SNEGSKA (reference sequence).

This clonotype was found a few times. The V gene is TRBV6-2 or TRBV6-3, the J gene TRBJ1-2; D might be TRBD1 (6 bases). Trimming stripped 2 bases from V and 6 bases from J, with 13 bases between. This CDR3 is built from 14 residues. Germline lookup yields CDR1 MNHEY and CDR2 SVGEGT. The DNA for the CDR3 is TGTGCCAGCAGTTACCTACGGGGGGCGAATGGCTACACCTTC. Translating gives CASSYLRGANGYTF.

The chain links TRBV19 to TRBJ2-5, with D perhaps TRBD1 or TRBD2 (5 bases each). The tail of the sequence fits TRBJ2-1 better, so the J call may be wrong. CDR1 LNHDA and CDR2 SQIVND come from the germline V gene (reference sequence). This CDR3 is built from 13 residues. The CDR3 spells CASSKRGHNEQFF. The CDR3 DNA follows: TGTGCCAGTAGTAAGAGGGGCCACAATGAGCAGTTCTTC.

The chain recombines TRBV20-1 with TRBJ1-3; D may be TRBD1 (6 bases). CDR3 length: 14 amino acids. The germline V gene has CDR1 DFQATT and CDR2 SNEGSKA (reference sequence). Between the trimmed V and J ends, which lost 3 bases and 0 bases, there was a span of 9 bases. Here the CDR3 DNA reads TGCAGTGCTAGTCACAGGGCCTCTGGAAACACCATATATTTT. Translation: CSASHRASGNTIYF.

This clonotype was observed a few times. CDR3 residues: CASEVQDEKLFF. As DNA, the CDR3 is TGTGCCAGCGAGGTGCAGGATGAAAAACTGTTTTTT. V is TRBV2 and J is TRBJ1-4; D unresolved. CDR3 length: 12 residues. Germline V lookup: CDR1 SNHLY, CDR2 FYNNEI. V was cut by 8 bases and J by 6 bases, with 10 bases left in between.

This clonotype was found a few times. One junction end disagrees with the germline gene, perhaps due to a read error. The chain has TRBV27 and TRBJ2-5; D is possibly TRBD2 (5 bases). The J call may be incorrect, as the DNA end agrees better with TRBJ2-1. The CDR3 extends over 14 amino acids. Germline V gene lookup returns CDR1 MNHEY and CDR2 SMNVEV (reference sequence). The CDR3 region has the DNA TGTGCCCGCAGTTTATCGGGGTTACACAATGAGCAGTTCTTC. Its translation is CARSLSGLHNEQFF.

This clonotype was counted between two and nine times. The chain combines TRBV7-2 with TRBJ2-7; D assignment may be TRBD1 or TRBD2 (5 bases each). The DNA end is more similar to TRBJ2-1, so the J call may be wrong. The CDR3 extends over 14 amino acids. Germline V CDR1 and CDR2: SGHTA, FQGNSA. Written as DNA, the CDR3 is TGTGCCAGCTGCCCGGGACCGGGTTGGAGTGAGCAGTTCTTC. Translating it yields CASCPGPGWSEQFF.

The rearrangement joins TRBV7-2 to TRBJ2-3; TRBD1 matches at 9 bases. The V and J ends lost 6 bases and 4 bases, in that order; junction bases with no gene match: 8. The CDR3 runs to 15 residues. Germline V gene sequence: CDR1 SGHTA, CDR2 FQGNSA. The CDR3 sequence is CASSFIGTGSDTQYF. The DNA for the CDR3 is TGTGCCAGCAGTTTCATTGGGACAGGGTCAGATACGCAGTATTTT.

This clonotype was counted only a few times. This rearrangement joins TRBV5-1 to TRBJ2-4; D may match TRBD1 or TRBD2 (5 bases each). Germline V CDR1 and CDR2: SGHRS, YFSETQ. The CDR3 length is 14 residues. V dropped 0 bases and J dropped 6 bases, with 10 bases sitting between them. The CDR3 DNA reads TGCGCCAGCAGCTTGGGGGACCGAGGAAACATTCAGTACTTC. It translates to CASSLGDRGNIQYF.

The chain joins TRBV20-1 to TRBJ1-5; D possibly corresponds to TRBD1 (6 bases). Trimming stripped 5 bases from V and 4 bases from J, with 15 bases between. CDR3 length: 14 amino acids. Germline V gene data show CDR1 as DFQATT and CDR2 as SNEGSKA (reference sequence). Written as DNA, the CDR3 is TGCAGTGCTCCAAATACAGGGAATAATCAGCCCCAGCATTTT. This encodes CSAPNTGNNQPQHF.

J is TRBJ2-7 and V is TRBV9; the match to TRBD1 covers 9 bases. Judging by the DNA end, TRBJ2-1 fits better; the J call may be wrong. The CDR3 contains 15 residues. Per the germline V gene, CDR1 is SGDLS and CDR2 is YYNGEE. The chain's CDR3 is CASAGQGLSHNEQFF. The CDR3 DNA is TGTGCCAGCGCAGGACAGGGGTTGTCCCACAATGAGCAGTTCTTC.

In DNA form, the CDR3 reads TGTGCCACCAAAGGACAGGGGGGCACCGGGGAGCTGTTTTTT. Its protein is CATKGQGGTGELFF. The V call is TRBV25-1, the J call TRBJ2-2, with 10 bases matching TRBD1. CDR3 length equals 14 residues. Per the germline V gene, CDR1 is MGHDK and CDR2 is SYGVNS. V shed 10 bases, J shed 4 bases, and the junction held 6 bases outside the gene matches.

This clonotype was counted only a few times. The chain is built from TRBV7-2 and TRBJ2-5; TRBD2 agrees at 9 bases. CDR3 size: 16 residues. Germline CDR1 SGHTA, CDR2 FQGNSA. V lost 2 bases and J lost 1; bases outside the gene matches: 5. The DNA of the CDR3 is TGTGCCAGCAGCTTACGGGCTAGCGGGATCCAAGAGACCCAGTACTTC. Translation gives CASSLRASGIQETQYF.

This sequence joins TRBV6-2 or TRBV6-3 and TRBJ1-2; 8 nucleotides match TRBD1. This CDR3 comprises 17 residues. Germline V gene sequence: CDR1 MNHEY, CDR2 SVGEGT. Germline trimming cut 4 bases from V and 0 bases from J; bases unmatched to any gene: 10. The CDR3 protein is CASSWDRSLHSNYGYTF. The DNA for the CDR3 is TGTGCCAGCAGTTGGGACAGGAGCCTTCACTCTAACTATGGCTACACCTTC.

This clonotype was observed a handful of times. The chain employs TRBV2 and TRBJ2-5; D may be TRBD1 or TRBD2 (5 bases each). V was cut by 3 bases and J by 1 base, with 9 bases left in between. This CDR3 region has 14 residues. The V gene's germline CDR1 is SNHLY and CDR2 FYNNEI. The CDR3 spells CASSEERGQETQYF. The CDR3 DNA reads TGTGCCAGCAGTGAGGAGAGGGGCCAAGAGACCCAGTACTTC.

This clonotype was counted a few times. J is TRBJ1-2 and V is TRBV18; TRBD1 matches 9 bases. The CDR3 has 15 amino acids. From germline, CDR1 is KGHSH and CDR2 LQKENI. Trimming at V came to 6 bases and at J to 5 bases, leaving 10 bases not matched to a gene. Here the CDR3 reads CASSPRVGTGYGYTF. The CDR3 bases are TGTGCCAGCTCGCCAAGAGTCGGGACAGGGTATGGCTACACCTTC.

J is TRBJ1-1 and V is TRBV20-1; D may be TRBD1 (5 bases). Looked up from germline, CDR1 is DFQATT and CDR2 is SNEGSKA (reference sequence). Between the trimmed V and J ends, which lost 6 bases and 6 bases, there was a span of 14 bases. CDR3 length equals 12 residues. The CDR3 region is CSAMTASAEAFF. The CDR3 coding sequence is TGCAGTGCAATGACAGCGAGCGCTGAAGCTTTCTTT.

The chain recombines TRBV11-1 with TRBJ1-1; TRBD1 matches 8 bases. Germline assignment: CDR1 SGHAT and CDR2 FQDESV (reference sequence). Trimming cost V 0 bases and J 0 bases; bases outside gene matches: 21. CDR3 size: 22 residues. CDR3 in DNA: TGTGCCAGCAGCTTAGCGAGAGGAGTCGGGAAGGACAGGGATTATATGAACACTGAAGCTTTCTTT. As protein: CASSLARGVGKDRDYMNTEAFF.

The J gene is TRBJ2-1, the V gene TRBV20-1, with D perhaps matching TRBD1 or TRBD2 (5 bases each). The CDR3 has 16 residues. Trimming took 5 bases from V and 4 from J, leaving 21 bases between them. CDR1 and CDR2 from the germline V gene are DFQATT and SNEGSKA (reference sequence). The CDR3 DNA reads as TGCAGTGCTGAGGGGTTAGGGGCTCTGCCTTACAATGAGCAGTTCTTC. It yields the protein CSAEGLGALPYNEQFF.

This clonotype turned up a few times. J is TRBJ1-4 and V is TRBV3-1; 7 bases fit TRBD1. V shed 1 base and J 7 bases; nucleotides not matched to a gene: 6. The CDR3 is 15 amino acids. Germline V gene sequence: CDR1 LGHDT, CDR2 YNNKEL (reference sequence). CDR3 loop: CASSQAGTAGEKLFF. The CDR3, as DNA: TGTGCCAGCAGCCAAGCGGGGACAGCGGGTGAAAAACTGTTTTTT.

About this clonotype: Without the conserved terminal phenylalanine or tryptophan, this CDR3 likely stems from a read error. DNA of the CDR3: TGTGCCAGCAGTCGGTCCTCTGGGGCCAACGTCCTGACTTTG. It is translated as CASSRSSGANVLTL. The V gene is TRBV28, the J gene TRBJ2-6; D uncertain. The germline V gene has CDR1 MDHEN and CDR2 SYDVKM. V was pared by 5 bases and J by 0 bases, with 5 bases between. This CDR3 has 14 amino acids.

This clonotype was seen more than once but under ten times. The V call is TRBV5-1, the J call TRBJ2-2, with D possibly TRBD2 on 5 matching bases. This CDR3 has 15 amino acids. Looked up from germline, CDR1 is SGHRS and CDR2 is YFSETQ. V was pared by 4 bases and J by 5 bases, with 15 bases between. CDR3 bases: TGCGCCAGCAGCCACGGACGGGAAGGTACCGGGGAGCTGTTTTTT. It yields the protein CASSHGREGTGELFF.

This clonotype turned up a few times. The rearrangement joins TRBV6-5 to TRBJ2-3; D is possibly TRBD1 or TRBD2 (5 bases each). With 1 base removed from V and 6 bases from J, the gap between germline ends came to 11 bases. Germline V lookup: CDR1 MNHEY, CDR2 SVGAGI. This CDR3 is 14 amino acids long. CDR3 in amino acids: CASSYLGPGDTQYF. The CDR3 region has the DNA TGTGCCAGCAGTTACTTGGGACCAGGGGATACGCAGTATTTT.

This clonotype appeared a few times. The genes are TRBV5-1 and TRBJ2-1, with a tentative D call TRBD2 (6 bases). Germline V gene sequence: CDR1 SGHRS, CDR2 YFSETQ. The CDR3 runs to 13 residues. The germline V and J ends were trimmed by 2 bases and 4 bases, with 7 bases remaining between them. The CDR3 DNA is TGCGCCAGCAGCTTCCGGGGGTACAATGAGCAGTTCTTC. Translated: CASSFRGYNEQFF.